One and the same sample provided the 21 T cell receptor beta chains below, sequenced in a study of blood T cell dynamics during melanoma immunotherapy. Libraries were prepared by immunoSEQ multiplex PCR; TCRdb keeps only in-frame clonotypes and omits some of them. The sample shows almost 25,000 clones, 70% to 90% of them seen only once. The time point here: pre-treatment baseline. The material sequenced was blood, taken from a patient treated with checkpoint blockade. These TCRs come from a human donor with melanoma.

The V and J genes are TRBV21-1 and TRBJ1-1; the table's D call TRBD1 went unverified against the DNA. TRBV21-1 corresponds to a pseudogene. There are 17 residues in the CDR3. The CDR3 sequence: CASSKGATGGWRTEAFF. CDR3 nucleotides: TGTGCCAGCAGCAAAGGGGCCACAGGGGGCTGGAGGACTGAAGCTTTCTTT.

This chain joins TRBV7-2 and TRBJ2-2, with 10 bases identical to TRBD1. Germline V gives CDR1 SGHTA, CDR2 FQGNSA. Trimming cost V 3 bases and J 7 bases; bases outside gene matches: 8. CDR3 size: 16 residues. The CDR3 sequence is CASSLTGGALGGELFF. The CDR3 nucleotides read TGTGCCAGCAGCTTGACAGGGGGCGCACTGGGCGGGGAGCTGTTTTTT. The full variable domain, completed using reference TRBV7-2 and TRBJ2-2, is GAGVSQSPSNKVTEKGKDVELRCDPISGHTALYWYRQSLGQGLEFLIYFQGNSAPDKSGLPSDRFSAERTGGSVSTLTIQRTQQEDSAVYLCASSLTGGALGGELFFGEGSRLTVL.

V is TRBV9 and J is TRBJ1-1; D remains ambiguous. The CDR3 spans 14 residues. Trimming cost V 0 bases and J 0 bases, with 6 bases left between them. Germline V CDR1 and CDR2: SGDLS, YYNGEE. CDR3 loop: CASSVGQVNTEAFF. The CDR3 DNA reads TGTGCCAGCAGCGTAGGTCAGGTGAACACTGAAGCTTTCTTT.

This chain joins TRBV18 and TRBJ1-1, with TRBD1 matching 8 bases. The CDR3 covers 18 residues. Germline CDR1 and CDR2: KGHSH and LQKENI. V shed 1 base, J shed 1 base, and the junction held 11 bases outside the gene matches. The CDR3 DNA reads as TGTGCCAGCTCACCACTCGGACAGGGTACATCTCGGAACACTGAAGCTTTCTTT. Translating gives CASSPLGQGTSRNTEAFF.

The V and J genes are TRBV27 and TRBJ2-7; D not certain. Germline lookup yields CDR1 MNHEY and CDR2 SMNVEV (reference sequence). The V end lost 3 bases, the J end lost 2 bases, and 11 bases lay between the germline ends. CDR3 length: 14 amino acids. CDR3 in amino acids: CASSFVGPAYEQYF. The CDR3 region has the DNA TGTGCCAGCAGTTTCGTCGGGCCGGCCTACGAGCAGTACTTC.

This chain's CDR3 is CASSAWEGGTGELFF. The CDR3 DNA follows: TGTGCCAGCAGCGCCTGGGAAGGCGGCACCGGGGAGCTGTTTTTT. The chain links TRBV9 to TRBJ2-2; D gene uncertain. The CDR3 runs 15 residues. V dropped 3 bases and J dropped 4 bases, with 13 bases sitting between them. Germline lookup yields CDR1 SGDLS and CDR2 YYNGEE. Full variable domain (rest looked up from reference TRBV9 and TRBJ2-2): DSGVTQTPKHLITATGQRVTLRCSPRSGDLSVYWYQQSLDQGLQFLIQYYNGEERAKGNILERFSAQQFPDLHSELNLSSLELGDSALYFCASSAWEGGTGELFFGEGSRLTVL.

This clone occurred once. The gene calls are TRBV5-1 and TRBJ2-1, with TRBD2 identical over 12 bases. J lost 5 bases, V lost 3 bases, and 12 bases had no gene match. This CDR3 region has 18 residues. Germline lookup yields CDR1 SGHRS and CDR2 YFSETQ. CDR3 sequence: CASSSGLAGLLKDNEQFF. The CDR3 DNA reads TGCGCCAGCAGCTCAGGACTAGCGGGGCTGCTAAAGGACAATGAGCAGTTCTTC.

CDR3 protein: CASSSSGRSTDTQYF. In DNA form, the CDR3 reads TGTGCCAGCAGTTCTAGCGGGAGGAGCACAGATACGCAGTATTTT. The genes are TRBV9 and TRBJ2-3; 11 nucleotides align to TRBD2. CDR3 length: 15 residues. V shed 5 bases, J shed 0 bases, and the junction held 2 bases outside the gene matches. Germline V gene lookup returns CDR1 SGDLS and CDR2 YYNGEE.

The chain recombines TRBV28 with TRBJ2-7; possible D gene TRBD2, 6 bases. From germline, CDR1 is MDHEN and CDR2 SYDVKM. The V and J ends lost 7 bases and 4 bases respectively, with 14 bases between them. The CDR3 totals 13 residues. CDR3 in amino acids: CASTASGVYEQYF. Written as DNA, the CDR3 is TGTGCCAGCACTGCGTCGGGGGTGTACGAGCAGTACTTC.

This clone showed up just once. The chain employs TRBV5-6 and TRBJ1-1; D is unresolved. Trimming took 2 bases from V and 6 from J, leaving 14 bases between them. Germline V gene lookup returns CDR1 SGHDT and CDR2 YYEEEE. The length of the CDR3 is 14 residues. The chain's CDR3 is CASSLISGGPEAFF. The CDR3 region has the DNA TGTGCCAGCAGCTTAATCTCTGGTGGCCCTGAAGCTTTCTTT.

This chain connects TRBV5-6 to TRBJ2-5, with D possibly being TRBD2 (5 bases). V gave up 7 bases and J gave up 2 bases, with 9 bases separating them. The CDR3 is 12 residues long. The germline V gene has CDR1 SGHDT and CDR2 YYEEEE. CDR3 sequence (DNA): TGTGCCAGCCGGAGGTGGCAAGAGACCCAGTACTTC. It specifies CASRRWQETQYF.

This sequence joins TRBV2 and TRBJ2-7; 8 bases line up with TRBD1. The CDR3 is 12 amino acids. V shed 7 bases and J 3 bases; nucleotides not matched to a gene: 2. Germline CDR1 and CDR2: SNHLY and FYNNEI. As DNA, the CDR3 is TGTGCCAGCAACGGACAGGGCTACGAGCAGTACTTC. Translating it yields CASNGQGYEQYF.

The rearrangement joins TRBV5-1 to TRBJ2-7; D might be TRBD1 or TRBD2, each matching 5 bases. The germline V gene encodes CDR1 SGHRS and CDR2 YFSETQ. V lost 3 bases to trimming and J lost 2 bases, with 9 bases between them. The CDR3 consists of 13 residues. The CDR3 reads CASSSRGPYEQYF. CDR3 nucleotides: TGCGCCAGCAGCTCACGGGGCCCCTACGAGCAGTACTTC.

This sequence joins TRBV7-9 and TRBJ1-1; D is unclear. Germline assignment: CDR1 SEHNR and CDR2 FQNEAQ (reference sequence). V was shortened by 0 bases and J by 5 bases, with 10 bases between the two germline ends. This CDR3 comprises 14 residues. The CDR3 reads CASSLARERTEAFF. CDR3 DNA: TGTGCCAGCAGCTTAGCGAGAGAGAGGACTGAAGCTTTCTTT.

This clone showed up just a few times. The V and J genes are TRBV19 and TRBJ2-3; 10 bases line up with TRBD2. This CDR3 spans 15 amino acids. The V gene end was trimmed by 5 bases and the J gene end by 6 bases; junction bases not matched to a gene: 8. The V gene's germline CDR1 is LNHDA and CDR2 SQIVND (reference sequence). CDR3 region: CASSFRTSGTDTQYF. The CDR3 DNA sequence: TGTGCCAGTAGTTTTCGGACTAGCGGTACGGATACGCAGTATTTT.

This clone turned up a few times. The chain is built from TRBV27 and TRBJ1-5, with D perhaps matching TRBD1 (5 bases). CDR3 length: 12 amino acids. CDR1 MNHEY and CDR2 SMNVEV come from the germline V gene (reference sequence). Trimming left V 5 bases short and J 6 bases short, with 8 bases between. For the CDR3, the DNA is TGTGCCAGCAGTAATACAGGTCAGCCCCAGCATTTT. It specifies CASSNTGQPQHF.

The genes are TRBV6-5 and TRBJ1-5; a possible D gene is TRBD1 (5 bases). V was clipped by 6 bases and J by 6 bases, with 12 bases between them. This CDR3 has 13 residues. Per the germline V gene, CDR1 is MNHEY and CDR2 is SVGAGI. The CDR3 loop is CASRWRDVQPQHF. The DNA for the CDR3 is TGTGCCAGCAGGTGGAGGGACGTTCAGCCCCAGCATTTT.

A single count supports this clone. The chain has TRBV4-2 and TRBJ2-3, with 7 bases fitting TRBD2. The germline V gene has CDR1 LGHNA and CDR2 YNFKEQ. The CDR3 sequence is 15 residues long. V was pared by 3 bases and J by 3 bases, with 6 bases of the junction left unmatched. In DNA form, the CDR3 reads TGTGCCAGCAGCCATGTCACGGGAGGAACAGATACGCAGTATTTT. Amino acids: CASSHVTGGTDTQYF.

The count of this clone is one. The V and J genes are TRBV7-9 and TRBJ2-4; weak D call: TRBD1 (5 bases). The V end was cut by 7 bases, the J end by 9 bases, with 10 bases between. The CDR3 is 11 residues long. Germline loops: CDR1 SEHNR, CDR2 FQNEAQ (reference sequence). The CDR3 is CASTSGRIQYF. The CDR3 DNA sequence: TGTGCCAGCACCTCAGGGCGCATTCAGTACTTC.

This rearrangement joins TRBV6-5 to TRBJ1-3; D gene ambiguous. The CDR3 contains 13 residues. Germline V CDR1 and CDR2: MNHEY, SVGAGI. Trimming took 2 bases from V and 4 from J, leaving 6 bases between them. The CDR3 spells CASSYGLGNTIYF. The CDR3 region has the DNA TGTGCCAGCAGTTACGGTTTGGGAAACACCATATATTTT.

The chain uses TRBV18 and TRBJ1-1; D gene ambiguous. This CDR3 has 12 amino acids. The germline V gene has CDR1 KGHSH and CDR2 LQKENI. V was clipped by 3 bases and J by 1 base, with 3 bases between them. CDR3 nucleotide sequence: TGTGCCAGCTCACCTAGGAACACTGAAGCTTTCTTT. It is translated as CASSPRNTEAFF.